The clone carrying this T cell receptor (beta chain) was recorded a few times. Its antigen is undetermined. The data derive from a study of identical twins. General study findings and limits: Out-of-frame alpha sequences that twins shared showed excess low generation probability. Modeled out-of-frame TCR alpha sharing in monozygotic twins fell below observed levels.

TCRdb reprocessed the 5' RACE reads with MiXCR, giving one entry per CDR3 protein. The table records about 810,000 distinct CDR3 sequences, 10% to 15% of them present only once. V gave up 1 base and J gave up 2 bases; unmatched junction bases: 10. The CDR3 is made up of 17 amino acids. Germline V gives CDR1 SGHRS, CDR2 YFSETQ. The same specimen was also included in a second study, on yellow fever vaccine responses in identical twins.

This rearrangement joins TRBV5-1 to TRBJ2-7; 9 bases fit TRBD1. Source material: PBMCs. This receptor was taken from a woman between 18 and 30 years old in good health. CDR3 loop: CASSLIQGATSPYEQYF. CDR3 bases: TGCGCCAGCAGCTTGATACAGGGGGCTACTAGCCCCTACGAGCAGTACTTC. The complete variable domain, with remaining parts taken from reference TRBV5-1 and TRBJ2-7, reads KAGVTQTPRYLIKTRGQQVTLSCSPISGHRSVSWYQQTPGQGLQFLFEYFSETQRNKGNFPGRFSGRQFSNSRSEMNVSTLELGDSALYLCASSLIQGATSPYEQYFGPGTRLTVT.